This TCR beta chain appears in the sequencing data of a study of CD8+ T cells in alopecia areata. RNA was extracted and reverse transcribed into cDNA as the sequencing template. TCRdb's table, derived via immunoSEQ multiplex PCR, lists solely in-frame clones and lacks some. The repertoire holds about 180,000 clones, with roughly half as singletons. As to treatment: oral pan-JAK inhibitor, 5-10 mg twice daily. The CDR3 covers 14 residues. Trimming removed 6 bases from V and 7 bases from J, with 18 bases in between. The germline gives CDR1 PRHDT, CDR2 FYEKMQ (reference sequence). The sample in question was CD8+ T cells sorted from blood, obtained at week 52, from a patient treated with tofacitinib. This clonotype was obtained from a human donor with alopecia areata. This rearrangement joins TRBV13 to TRBJ1-2, with D possibly matching TRBD1 (5 bases). This chain's CDR3 is CASRPRGGTLGYTF. In DNA form, the CDR3 reads TGTGCCAGCAGACCCCGGGGTGGGACGCTTGGCTACACCTTC.